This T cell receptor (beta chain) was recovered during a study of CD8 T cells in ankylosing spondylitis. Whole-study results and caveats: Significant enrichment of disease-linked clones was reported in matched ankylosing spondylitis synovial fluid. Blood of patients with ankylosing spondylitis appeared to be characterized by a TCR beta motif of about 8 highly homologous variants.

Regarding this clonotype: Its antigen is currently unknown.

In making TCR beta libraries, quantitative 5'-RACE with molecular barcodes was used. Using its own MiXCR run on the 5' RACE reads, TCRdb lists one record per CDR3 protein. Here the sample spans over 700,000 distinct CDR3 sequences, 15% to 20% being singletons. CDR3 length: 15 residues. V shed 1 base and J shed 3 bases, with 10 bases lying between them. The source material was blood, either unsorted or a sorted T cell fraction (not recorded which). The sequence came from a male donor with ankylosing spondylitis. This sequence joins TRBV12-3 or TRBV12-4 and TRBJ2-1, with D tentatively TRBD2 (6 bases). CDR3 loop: CASSLGRGFYNEQFF. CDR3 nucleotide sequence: TGTGCCAGCAGTTTAGGGCGGGGCTTCTACAATGAGCAGTTCTTC.